This T cell receptor (beta chain) was obtained from a study of shared clonotypes between healthy human individuals. About this clone: As yet, its antigen is unknown.

Profiling relied on immunoSEQ multiplex PCR, and the TCRdb table lists in-frame clones only, not all of them. The sample has about 1.5 million clones, about 98% seen once; the top ten hold about 0.4%. Broader study findings: The sampled material consisted only of blood, and tissue repertoires are likely to differ. Estimated richness values were generally larger in naive subsets than in memory subsets. Generation of non-shared clonotypes was less probable than generation of clonotypes shared by all four donors.

The material sequenced was naive CD4+ T cells sorted from blood. This sample's subset: CD45RA+ positively selected. The origin of this receptor is a man aged 25 to 40 in good health.

Here the CDR3 DNA reads TGTGCCAGCAGCCAAGACCAATACGGTTACAATGAGCAGTTCTTC. Encoded protein: CASSQDQYGYNEQFF. V usage is TRBV4-2 and J usage is TRBJ2-1; D not resolved. The CDR3 sequence is 15 residues long. V lost 0 bases to trimming and J lost 4 bases, with 10 bases between them. CDR1 is LGHNA and CDR2 is YNFKEQ in the germline V gene.